The present entry profiles one T cell receptor beta chain with its context. Its antigen is not known. Germline CDR1 reads DFQATT; CDR2 reads SNEGSKA (reference sequence). This CDR3 spans 19 amino acids. V dropped 3 bases and J dropped 2; count of bases not matched to a gene: 16. Alongside a J-beta primer mix, a sample-barcoded 5' primer served in a second PCR lasting about 6 to 11 cycles. One entry per CDR3 protein results from TCRdb running MiXCR on the 5' RACE reads. Of around 800,000 distinct CDR3 sequences detected, roughly 25% appear once; the ten largest clones hold about 3%. The sample originates from a study of blood T cells in healthy people across ages. General observations from the study: Diversity estimates from one million T cells were considered underestimates. It was the long-lived donors that had more naive CD4+ cells and higher diversity than aged donors.

These data were also reused for a study on T cells of mothers and their children. From that study: Similar thymic selection effects on TCR recombination output appear in pairs, both related and unrelated.

Sequenced sample: blood. This clonotype originated in a boy under 18 in good health. The rearrangement links TRBV20-1 to TRBJ1-1, with 12 bases fitting TRBD1. CDR3 loop: CSASPPAGTGGAGNTEAFF. DNA of the CDR3: TGCAGTGCTAGCCCGCCGGCCGGGACAGGGGGCGCGGGTAACACTGAAGCTTTCTTT.